This TCR beta chain emerged from a study of control samples from healthy donors and cancer patients. Germline CDR1 is SGHTS and CDR2 is YDEGEE. The CDR3 has 16 residues. Trimming shortened V by 4 bases and J by 10 bases, and 24 bases separated the two germline ends. Method: immunoSEQ multiplex PCR; TCRdb's copy keeps in-frame clones and lacks some. Found here are about 49,000 clones, 80% to 90% of them singletons; the top ten hold 2.8%. This clonotype was sampled from a woman aged 45 to 65 with lung cancer. The rearrangement links TRBV5-8 to TRBJ2-1, with D perhaps assigned TRBD1 or TRBD2 (7 bases each). Sequencing used PBMCs. In nucleotides, the CDR3 is TGTGCCAGCAGCCCCCAGGGCAGGGGGGGATATGGCGAGCAGTTCTTC. It translates to CASSPQGRGGYGEQFF.